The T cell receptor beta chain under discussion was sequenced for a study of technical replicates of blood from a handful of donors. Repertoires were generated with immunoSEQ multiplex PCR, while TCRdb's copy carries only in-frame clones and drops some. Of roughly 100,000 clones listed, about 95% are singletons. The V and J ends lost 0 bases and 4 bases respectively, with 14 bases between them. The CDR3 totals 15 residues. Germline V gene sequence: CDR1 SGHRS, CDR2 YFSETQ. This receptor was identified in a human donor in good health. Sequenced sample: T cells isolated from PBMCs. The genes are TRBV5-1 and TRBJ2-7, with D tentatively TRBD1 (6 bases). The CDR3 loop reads CASSLGRGDRYEQYF. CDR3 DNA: TGCGCCAGCAGCTTGGGCAGGGGAGATAGGTACGAGCAGTACTTC.